The entry that follows covers one TCR beta chain sequence. These data are taken from a study of blood T cell repertoires in COVID-19. The wider study: Sites in the United States, Italy and Spain provided acute and convalescent COVID-19 samples. Sample material is recorded as cDNA or gDNA derived from T cells, B-cell-depleted T cells, or PBMCs.

In the authors' workflow: Estimates of nucleated cell counts were drawn from the amplification of reference gene primers. Sequencing used immunoSEQ multiplex PCR; TCRdb keeps in-frame clones, though not all of them. From that table come the V and J calls and clone size; the DNA was used to work out D and trimming. The top ten clones hold around 6.5% of a sample with around 100,000 clones, approximately 86% of them seen once. The germline V and J ends were trimmed by 4 bases and 4 bases, with 7 bases remaining between them. This CDR3 comprises 12 residues. Germline V lookup: CDR1 MDHEN, CDR2 SYDVKM. The sequenced sample consisted of peripheral blood. The chain couples TRBV28 to TRBJ1-2, with D unclear. This sequence was found in a woman aged 60 to 75 with acute or convalescent COVID-19. The CDR3 DNA reads as TGTGCCAGCAGTTCGGGAACCTATGGCTACACCTTC. Translating it yields CASSSGTYGYTF.